The TCR beta chain under discussion was sequenced for a study of blood T cell repertoires in COVID-19. Overall study context: There were acute and convalescent COVID-19 samples, and they came from the United States, Italy and Spain. In each case, the material was cDNA or gDNA derived from T cells, B-cell-depleted T cells, or PBMCs.

In the original analysis: Amplification from reference gene primers served as the basis for estimated nucleated cell counts. The assay was immunoSEQ multiplex PCR, and TCRdb's table has in-frame clones only and misses some. The V and J calls and clone size are taken from that table; D and trimming were inferred from the DNA. The sample yields some 75,000 clones, approximately 86% seen once. While infection was still active, Seattle patients were enrolled and then followed longitudinally. Unmatched junction bases numbered 10, after V lost 4 bases and J lost 4 bases. Germline V gene sequence: CDR1 SGHNT, CDR2 YYREEE (reference sequence). The CDR3 spans 15 residues.

The chain has TRBV5-4 and TRBJ1-2; the match to TRBD1 covers 7 bases. The receptor comes from a man older than 75 with COVID-19, enrolled during active disease. The sample was peripheral blood. CDR3 DNA: TGTGCCAGCAGCCCTAACAGGGGATCGGGCTATGGCTACACCTTC. Translating it yields CASSPNRGSGYGYTF.